This T cell receptor beta chain was retrieved from a study of OX40 agonist ivuxolimab in advanced cancers. CDR1 and CDR2 from the germline V gene are SGHKS and YYEKEE (reference sequence). This CDR3 is 15 amino acids long. With 2 bases clipped from V and 2 bases from J, the junction kept 3 bases outside the gene matches. The data were produced by immunoSEQ multiplex PCR, yet TCRdb's version contains in-frame clones alone and is incomplete. The sample consists of roughly 80,000 clones, 80% to 90% of them appearing once. Here the sequenced sample was CD4+ or CD8+ T cells sorted from blood, taken in a trial of the OX40 agonist ivuxolimab. The clonotype originates from an adult with an advanced solid tumor such as melanoma, head and neck, liver or kidney cancer. The chain recombines TRBV5-5 with TRBJ2-1, with 8 bases fitting TRBD1. CDR3 residues: CASSFQGAAYNEQFF. CDR3 in DNA: TGTGCCAGCAGCTTCCAGGGGGCGGCCTACAATGAGCAGTTCTTC.